One sample yielded the 17 T cell receptor beta chains listed below, sequenced in a study of cytotoxic CD8 clonotypes in ibrutinib-treated CLL. Profiling relied on immunoSEQ multiplex PCR, and the TCRdb table lists in-frame clones only, not all of them. The table includes 70,000 to 85,000 clones, 80% detected once. Material: PBMCs, obtained at disease progression, from a patient treated with ibrutinib. These receptors all come from a human donor with chronic lymphocytic leukemia.

The rearrangement uses TRBV28 and TRBJ2-1; D possibly corresponds to TRBD2 (5 bases). Germline V gene data show CDR1 as MDHEN and CDR2 as SYDVKM. The CDR3 extends over 14 amino acids. The V end was cut by 5 bases, the J end by 0 bases, with 8 bases between. This CDR3 is CASSSGSSYNEQFF. CDR3 DNA: TGTGCCAGCAGTAGCGGAAGCTCCTACAATGAGCAGTTCTTC.

CDR3 nucleotide sequence: TGCAGCGCCCGATTTTTGGGCGGCTACACCTTC. This translates into CSARFLGGYTF. This rearrangement joins TRBV29-1 to TRBJ1-2; no reliable D call. The V end was cut by 7 bases, the J end by 8 bases, with 14 bases between. Germline V gene data show CDR1 as SQVTM and CDR2 as ANQGSEA. The CDR3 has 11 amino acids.

The chain recombines TRBV5-8 with TRBJ1-2, with a possible D match to TRBD1 (6 bases). The CDR3 runs to 16 residues. Trimming stripped 0 bases from V and 4 bases from J, with 16 bases between. In germline, CDR1 is SGHTS, CDR2 YDEGEE. The CDR3 coding sequence is TGTGCCAGCAGCTTGGCCGGGTCACAGGGCCTCTATGGCTACACCTTC. Residues: CASSLAGSQGLYGYTF.

In its sample, this clone was seen many times. This chain uses TRBV19 with TRBJ2-7; D is possibly TRBD1 or TRBD2 (5 bases each). V shed 5 bases and J shed 0 bases, with 11 bases lying between them. Looked up from germline, CDR1 is LNHDA and CDR2 is SQIVND (reference sequence). The CDR3 consists of 14 residues. The CDR3 is CASSPGTASYEQYF. The DNA for the CDR3 is TGTGCCAGTAGTCCCGGGACCGCCTCCTACGAGCAGTACTTC. The whole variable domain, remainder taken from reference TRBV19 and TRBJ2-7, is DGGITQSPKYLFRKEGQNVTLSCEQNLNHDAMYWYRQDPGQGLRLIYYSQIVNDFQKGDIAEGYSVSREKKESFPLTVTSAQKNPTAFYLCASSPGTASYEQYFGPGTRLTVT.

V usage is TRBV15 and J usage is TRBJ2-3, with TRBD2 as a possible D gene (6 bases). This CDR3 region has 17 residues. Germline values: CDR1 LNHNV, CDR2 YYDKDF (reference sequence). V was cut by 0 bases and J by 6 bases, with 19 bases left in between. CDR3 coding DNA: TGTGCCACCAGCAGAGACCAGATTAGCGGCCCTCGGGATACGCAGTATTTT. This sequence encodes CATSRDQISGPRDTQYF.

Only one count was recorded for this clone. The chain carries TRBV19 and TRBJ1-6; D is undetermined. CDR3 length equals 16 residues. Between the trimmed V and J ends, which lost 0 bases and 2 bases, there was a span of 8 bases. CDR1 LNHDA and CDR2 SQIVND come from the germline V gene (reference sequence). The CDR3 loop is CASSIDARAYNSPLHF. The CDR3 DNA reads as TGTGCCAGTAGTATAGATGCCCGGGCCTATAATTCACCCCTCCACTTT.

The chain couples TRBV29-1 to TRBJ1-2, with D perhaps matching TRBD1 (6 bases). V lost 5 bases, J lost 4 bases, and 14 bases lay in between. Per germline, CDR1 SQVTM and CDR2 ANQGSEA. The CDR3 has 13 residues. CDR3 DNA sequence: TGCAGCGTTCCCCCCGGGGGGCCCTATGGCTACACCTTC. Translated, it gives CSVPPGGPYGYTF.

CDR3 residues: CASSQVLSYEQYF. CDR3 coding DNA: TGCGCCAGCAGCCAGGTTCTCTCCTACGAGCAGTACTTC. The chain joins TRBV4-1 to TRBJ2-7; D ambiguous. Germline assignment: CDR1 MGHRA and CDR2 YSYEKL. Trimming left V 3 bases short and J 0 bases short, with 6 bases between. The CDR3 contains 13 residues.

The chain uses TRBV28 and TRBJ1-2, with D maybe TRBD1 (6 bases). V lost 6 bases and J 7 bases, leaving 15 bases between the germline ends. CDR1 is MDHEN, CDR2 SYDVKM, per germline. The CDR3 covers 13 residues. The CDR3 DNA reads TGTGCCAGCAGGAACCTGGGGGGGCTTGGCTACACCTTC. As protein: CASRNLGGLGYTF.

The chain combines TRBV6-1 with TRBJ2-2; 9 bases are a match to TRBD1. The CDR3 consists of 15 residues. Germline CDR1 reads MNHNS; CDR2 reads SASEGT. With V trimmed by 6 bases and J by 5 bases, 7 bases remained unmatched. CDR3 in DNA: TGTGCCAGCAGGATACCGGGACAGGGAACCGGGGAGCTGTTTTTT. Translation: CASRIPGQGTGELFF.

The rearrangement links TRBV6-5 to TRBJ2-4; 7 nucleotides line up with TRBD1. V dropped 0 bases and J dropped 3; count of bases not matched to a gene: 2. Germline V gene sequence: CDR1 MNHEY, CDR2 SVGAGI. This CDR3 is 15 amino acids long. CDR3 region: CASSYSPGGKNIQYF. The CDR3 bases are TGTGCCAGCAGTTACTCGCCAGGGGGCAAAAACATTCAGTACTTC.

The chain joins TRBV15 to TRBJ2-1, with D hard to call. The V end was cut by 2 bases, the J end by 8 bases, with 10 bases between. This CDR3 region has 13 residues. Per the germline V gene, CDR1 is LNHNV and CDR2 is YYDKDF (reference sequence). This CDR3 reads CATSRSTSDEQFF. In DNA form, the CDR3 reads TGTGCCACCAGCAGATCCACTTCCGATGAGCAGTTCTTC.

V usage is TRBV11-3 and J usage is TRBJ1-1; TRBD1 matches at 7 bases. J lost 1 base, V lost 4 bases, and 0 bases had no gene match. Germline V gene lookup returns CDR1 SGHNT and CDR2 YENEEA. CDR3 length: 13 amino acids. The CDR3: CASSWDRNTEAFF. The CDR3 DNA reads TGTGCCAGCAGCTGGGACAGGAACACTGAAGCTTTCTTT.

This clone was counted once. The chain is built from TRBV11-2 and TRBJ2-7, with 8 bases aligning to TRBD1. The length of the CDR3 is 16 residues. J lost 2 bases, V lost 4 bases, and 10 bases had no gene match. Germline V gives CDR1 SGHAT, CDR2 FQNNGV. The CDR3 sequence: CASSSPARGLTYEQYF. The DNA for the CDR3 is TGTGCCAGCAGCTCACCCGCCAGGGGGCTAACCTACGAGCAGTACTTC.

The V gene is TRBV30, the J gene TRBJ1-3; D call uncertain. Germline V lookup: CDR1 GTSNPN, CDR2 SVGIG (reference sequence). V gave up 8 bases and J gave up 3 bases, with 26 bases separating them. This CDR3 spans 17 amino acids. This CDR3 reads CARSSALGSSVGNTIYF. Here the CDR3 DNA reads TGTGCCCGAAGTTCGGCCCTGGGCAGTTCCGTTGGAAACACCATATATTTT. The full variable domain, in which reference TRBV30 and TRBJ1-3 provide the parts outside the CDR3, is SQTIHQWPATLVQPVGSPLSLECTVEGTSNPNLYWYRQAAGRGLQLLFYSVGIGQISSEVPQNLSASRPQDRQFILSSKKLLLSDSGFYLCARSSALGSSVGNTIYFGEGSWLTVV.

This clone turned up a few times. The chain combines TRBV7-2 with TRBJ1-1; 11 nucleotides line up with TRBD1. The CDR3 totals 16 residues. Looked up from germline, CDR1 is SGHTA and CDR2 is FQGNSA. The J segment lost 4 bases and the V segment lost 4 bases, leaving 8 bases of the junction unmatched. The CDR3 nucleotides are TGTGCCAGCAGCTCCTGGTTAGGACAGGGGGCCACTGAAGCTTTCTTT. This sequence encodes CASSSWLGQGATEAFF.

The V call is TRBV29-1, the J call TRBJ1-1, with D possibly TRBD1 on 5 matching bases. The V and J ends lost 8 bases and 1 base respectively, with 17 bases between them. The CDR3 is made up of 14 amino acids. Germline CDR1 SQVTM, CDR2 ANQGSEA. This CDR3 reads CSSGGGSKNTEAFF. The CDR3 bases are TGCAGCTCCGGGGGGGGGTCTAAGAACACTGAAGCTTTCTTT.